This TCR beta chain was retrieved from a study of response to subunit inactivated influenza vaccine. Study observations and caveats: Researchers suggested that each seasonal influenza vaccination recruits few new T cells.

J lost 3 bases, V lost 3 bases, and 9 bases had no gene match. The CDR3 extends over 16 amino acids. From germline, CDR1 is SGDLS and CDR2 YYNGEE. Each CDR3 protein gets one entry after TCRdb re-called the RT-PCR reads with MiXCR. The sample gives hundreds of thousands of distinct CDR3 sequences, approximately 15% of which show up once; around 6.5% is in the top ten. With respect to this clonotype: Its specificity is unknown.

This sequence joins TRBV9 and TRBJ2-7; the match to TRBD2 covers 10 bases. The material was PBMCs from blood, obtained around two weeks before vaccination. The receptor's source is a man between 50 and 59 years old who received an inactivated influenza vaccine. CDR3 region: CASSEGASGSFYEQYF. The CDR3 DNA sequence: TGTGCCAGCAGCGAGGGGGCTAGCGGGAGTTTCTACGAGCAGTACTTC.